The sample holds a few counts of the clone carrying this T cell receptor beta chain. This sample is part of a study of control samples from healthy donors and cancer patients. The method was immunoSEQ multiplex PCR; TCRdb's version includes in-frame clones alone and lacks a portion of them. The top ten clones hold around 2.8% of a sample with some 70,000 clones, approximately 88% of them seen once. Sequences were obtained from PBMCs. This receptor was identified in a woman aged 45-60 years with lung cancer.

The CDR3 protein is CASSPQQNTEAFF. CDR3 nucleotides: TGTGCCAGCTCACCACAACAGAACACTGAAGCTTTCTTT. The chain carries TRBV18 and TRBJ1-1; D call uncertain. The CDR3 length is 13 residues. Trimming stripped 1 base from V and 1 base from J, with 4 bases between. Germline lookup yields CDR1 KGHSH and CDR2 LQKENI.